The 21 T cell receptor beta chains in this list originate from one sample, sequenced in a study of shared clonotypes between healthy human individuals (dated by TCRdb to 2018 to 2021). Preparation of the library involved the immunoSEQ multiplex PCR assay. Sourced from immuneACCESS, this table was stored by TCRdb with only in-frame sequences that have V and J called. A share of the clones is absent; for the studies checked, an unresolved V gene accounts for under half, and the remainder has no known explanation. The sample table shows some 1.5 million clones, and about 98% are seen once. The ten largest clones take up 0.45% of the sample. The specimen was naive CD4+ T cells sorted from blood. Sample cell subset or site, as interpreted from the label and publication: CD45RA+ positively selected. These receptors were collected from a young man in good health.

J is TRBJ2-7 and V is TRBV30, with TRBD1 matching over 7 bases. V dropped 8 bases and J dropped 6; count of bases not matched to a gene: 16. Germline V gives CDR1 GTSNPN, CDR2 SVGIG (reference sequence). This CDR3 has 14 amino acids. The CDR3 DNA reads as TGTGCCGGCAGGGGGTCGGACCCCTGGGCCGAGCAGTACTTC. Encoded protein: CAGRGSDPWAEQYF. Looking up the rest from reference TRBV30 and TRBJ2-7 gives the full variable domain: SQTIHQWPATLVQPVGSPLSLECTVEGTSNPNLYWYRQAAGRGLQLLFYSVGIGQISSEVPQNLSASRPQDRQFILSSKKLLLSDSGFYLCAGRGSDPWAEQYFGPGTRLTVT.

V usage is TRBV6-4 and J usage is TRBJ2-2; D call uncertain. This CDR3 is 12 amino acids long. Germline V gene data show CDR1 as MRHNA and CDR2 as SNTAGT. The V end lost 4 bases, the J end lost 7 bases, and 7 bases lay between the germline ends. CDR3: CASSGSVGELFF. The DNA for the CDR3 is TGTGCCAGCAGTGGATCCGTCGGGGAGCTGTTTTTT.

V usage is TRBV5-4 and J usage is TRBJ2-5, with 11 bases identical to TRBD1. The V gene end was trimmed by 4 bases and the J gene end by 5 bases; junction bases not matched to a gene: 7. The CDR3 totals 15 residues. In germline, CDR1 is SGHNT, CDR2 YYREEE (reference sequence). CDR3 in amino acids: CASSPLDRGLETQYF. CDR3 DNA: TGTGCCAGCAGCCCCTTGGACAGGGGGCTCGAGACCCAGTACTTC.

The chain links TRBV2 to TRBJ2-7, with 11 bases identical to TRBD1. Germline values: CDR1 SNHLY, CDR2 FYNNEI. The CDR3 consists of 15 residues. The trim removed 6 bases at V and 1 base at J, leaving 5 bases unmatched. CDR3 DNA sequence: TGTGCCAGCAGGGGGACAGGGGGAAGTTCCTACGAGCAGTACTTC. It yields the protein CASRGTGGSSYEQYF.

This chain connects TRBV7-2 to TRBJ1-4, with TRBD1 as a possible D gene (5 bases). Germline V gene sequence: CDR1 SGHTA, CDR2 FQGNSA. V lost 6 bases and J 1 base, leaving 9 bases between the germline ends. The CDR3 runs 14 residues. This chain's CDR3 is CASSFQGTNEKLFF. In DNA, the CDR3 is TGTGCCAGCAGTTTCCAGGGAACTAATGAAAAACTGTTTTTT.

This rearrangement joins TRBV18 to TRBJ2-3; the match to TRBD2 covers 13 bases. Germline lookup yields CDR1 KGHSH and CDR2 LQKENI. This CDR3 is 17 amino acids long. The V and J ends lost 6 bases and 6 bases, in that order; junction bases with no gene match: 12. The CDR3 region is CASSGLAGAGVRDTQYF. Here the CDR3 DNA reads TGTGCCAGCTCCGGACTAGCGGGAGCCGGGGTCCGTGATACGCAGTATTTT.

The genes are TRBV7-6 and TRBJ2-5; no firm D call. The CDR3 length is 13 residues. Germline lookup yields CDR1 SGHVS and CDR2 FNYEAQ. With 4 bases removed from V and 4 bases from J, the gap between germline ends came to 10 bases. The CDR3 coding sequence is TGTGCCAGCAGCTCGCCTGTGGGAGAGACCCAGTACTTC. Encoded protein: CASSSPVGETQYF.

The V and J genes are TRBV5-5 and TRBJ2-3; 10 bases agree with TRBD2. There are 17 residues in the CDR3. With V trimmed by 0 bases and J by 2 bases, 6 bases remained unmatched. The germline gives CDR1 SGHKS, CDR2 YYEKEE (reference sequence). This chain's CDR3 is CASSLAGAGGPTDTQYF. CDR3 in DNA: TGTGCCAGCAGCTTGGCCGGAGCGGGAGGGCCCACAGATACGCAGTATTTT.

The rearrangement uses TRBV28 and TRBJ2-7; D ambiguous. Trimming took 5 bases from V and 0 from J, leaving 8 bases between them. The germline V gene encodes CDR1 MDHEN and CDR2 SYDVKM. CDR3 length equals 13 residues. The CDR3 is CASSPKGSYEQYF. CDR3 DNA sequence: TGTGCCAGCAGTCCGAAGGGCTCCTACGAGCAGTACTTC.

The chain joins TRBV5-6 to TRBJ2-3; 10 bases fit TRBD1. The germline CDR1 and CDR2 sequences are SGHDT and YYEEEE. The CDR3 runs to 15 residues. V shed 5 bases and J 2 bases; nucleotides not matched to a gene: 5. The CDR3 reads CASRAGTGVTDTQYF. CDR3 sequence (DNA): TGTGCCAGCAGGGCCGGGACAGGGGTCACAGATACGCAGTATTTT.

Details on this clone: This same CDR3 is encoded by further DNA sequences in the sample. This rearrangement joins TRBV14 to TRBJ2-1; D not certain. V was pared by 1 base and J by 8 bases, with 3 bases between. This CDR3 contains 11 residues. From germline, CDR1 is SGHDN and CDR2 FVKESK. CDR3 residues: CASSQAYEQFF. The CDR3 coding sequence is TGTGCCAGCAGCCAAGCATATGAGCAGTTCTTC.

The gene calls are TRBV7-2 and TRBJ2-1, with D perhaps matching TRBD2 (6 bases). V was shortened by 3 bases and J by 7 bases, with 16 bases between the two germline ends. This CDR3 is built from 15 residues. The V gene's germline CDR1 is SGHTA and CDR2 FQGNSA. The CDR3 is CASSFQPGVGNEQFF. The CDR3 nucleotides read TGTGCCAGCAGCTTCCAGCCGGGAGTGGGTAATGAGCAGTTCTTC.

The chain couples TRBV5-6 to TRBJ1-1; a weak D match, TRBD1 (5 bases). The length of the CDR3 is 15 residues. Germline V CDR1 and CDR2: SGHDT, YYEEEE. Trimming removed 2 bases at V and 6 bases at J, with 17 bases between. The CDR3 region is CASSFRKVGGSEAFF. The CDR3 DNA follows: TGTGCCAGCAGCTTTAGAAAGGTTGGGGGATCTGAAGCTTTCTTT.

V and J are TRBV4-1 and TRBJ2-5; D tentatively reads TRBD1 or TRBD2 (5 bases each). Germline V gene data show CDR1 as MGHRA and CDR2 as YSYEKL. CDR3 length: 16 residues. V was shortened by 0 bases and J by 4 bases, with 15 bases between the two germline ends. CDR3 sequence: CASSQDVTGRGETQYF. The DNA of the CDR3 is TGCGCCAGCAGCCAAGATGTCACGGGGCGCGGAGAGACCCAGTACTTC.

This clone was recorded only once. The genes are TRBV27 and TRBJ2-7, with TRBD2 matching 7 bases. With V trimmed by 3 bases and J by 3 bases, 14 bases remained unmatched. CDR1 is MNHEY and CDR2 is SMNVEV in the germline V gene (reference sequence). The CDR3 is 17 residues long. This CDR3 reads CASSFRVGRELGYEQYF. In DNA form, the CDR3 reads TGTGCCAGCAGTTTTCGAGTAGGGCGGGAGTTGGGCTACGAGCAGTACTTC.

J is TRBJ2-3 and V is TRBV28; possibly TRBD1 or TRBD2 for D (6 bases each). The ends were cut back, 0 bases at V and 0 bases at J, with 19 bases in the middle. In germline, CDR1 is MDHEN, CDR2 SYDVKM. This CDR3 region has 19 residues. The CDR3 is CASSLWGGRDGASTDTQYF. The CDR3 nucleotides are TGTGCCAGCAGTTTATGGGGGGGCCGGGACGGTGCTAGCACAGATACGCAGTATTTT. The variable domain in full, completed from reference TRBV28 and TRBJ2-3, reads DVKVTQSSRYLVKRTGEKVFLECVQDMDHENMFWYRQDPGLGLRLIYFSYDVKMKEKGDIPEGYSVSREKKERFSLILESASTNQTSMYLCASSLWGGRDGASTDTQYFGPGTRLTVL.

This chain connects TRBV7-9 to TRBJ1-2; no firm D call. Germline-derived CDR1 and CDR2 are SEHNR and FQNEAQ (reference sequence). V dropped 5 bases and J dropped 4 bases, with 11 bases sitting between them. CDR3 length: 13 amino acids. The CDR3 DNA follows: TGTGCCAGCAGCCTACCCACACCCTATGGCTACACCTTC. As protein: CASSLPTPYGYTF.

Turning to this clone: At one of its ends the junction is not consistent with the germline gene, which may arise from a read error. The CDR3 here is CASSLRPSDSGHF. The DNA of the CDR3 is TGTGCCAGCAGTTTGCGTCCATCCGATTCGGGTCACTTC. The V and J genes are TRBV27 and TRBJ2-5; D is unresolved. Germline V gene data show CDR1 as MNHEY and CDR2 as SMNVEV (reference sequence). This CDR3 region has 13 residues.

The rearrangement uses TRBV7-2 and TRBJ2-7, with D possibly TRBD1 on 5 matching bases. CDR3 size: 15 residues. Germline V gene lookup returns CDR1 SGHTA and CDR2 FQGNSA. V lost 4 bases and J lost 0, with 13 bases in between. DNA of the CDR3: TGTGCCAGCAGCTCCGACAGAATAGTCTCCTACGAGCAGTACTTC. This codes for CASSSDRIVSYEQYF.

The chain couples TRBV2 to TRBJ1-1, with D maybe TRBD1 (5 bases). This CDR3 is 13 amino acids long. The germline V and J ends were trimmed by 6 bases and 4 bases, with 12 bases remaining between them. Per germline, CDR1 SNHLY and CDR2 FYNNEI. The CDR3 region is CASSQGEGTEAFF. The CDR3 bases are TGTGCCAGCAGCCAGGGAGAAGGCACTGAAGCTTTCTTT.

The genes are TRBV7-9 and TRBJ1-1; D is ambiguous. Germline loops: CDR1 SEHNR, CDR2 FQNEAQ (reference sequence). This CDR3 has 14 amino acids. The germline V and J ends were trimmed by 7 bases and 5 bases, with 17 bases remaining between them. The CDR3 DNA reads TGTGCCAGCACGCACCCGAAAGGAAGGACTGAAGCTTTCTTT. Its translation: CASTHPKGRTEAFF.